What follows are 3 T cell receptor beta chains derived from one specimen sequenced in a study of T-cell reconstitution after alpha-beta-depleted transplantation in children. Unique molecular identifiers were incorporated during preparation of the TCRbeta library. TCRdb analysed the PCR reads with MiXCR anew, one entry per CDR3 protein. The table records about 980,000 distinct CDR3 sequences, about 29% of them present only once. Sequenced material: PBMCs, mostly from graft donor cells, taken 360 days after TCRalphabeta/CD19-depleted stem cell transplant. These receptors were obtained from a boy younger than two who had a stem cell transplant for SCID, so the T cells may come from the graft donor.

The J gene is TRBJ2-2, the V gene TRBV15, with D possibly matching TRBD1 (6 bases). The CDR3 has 15 residues. CDR1 is LNHNV, CDR2 YYDKDF, per germline (reference sequence). V lost 2 bases, J lost 0 bases, and 7 bases lay in between. The chain's CDR3 is CATSRQGTNTGELFF. As DNA, the CDR3 is TGTGCCACCAGCAGACAGGGGACGAACACCGGGGAGCTGTTTTTT.

The CDR3 DNA is TGCGCCAGCAGCCGCTGGACATATGCGAACACTGAAGCTTTCTTT. Protein: CASSRWTYANTEAFF. The rearrangement links TRBV4-3 to TRBJ1-1, with D perhaps TRBD1 (5 bases). The germline gives CDR1 LGHNA, CDR2 YSLEER. Trimming removed 4 bases at V and 1 base at J, with 13 bases between. The CDR3 has 15 residues.

The chain carries TRBV5-6 and TRBJ1-1; D uncertain. The V end was cut by 2 bases, the J end by 5 bases, with 7 bases between. CDR1 and CDR2 (germline): SGHDT, YYEEEE. The CDR3 consists of 12 residues. The CDR3 sequence is CASSFEVTEAFF. Here the CDR3 DNA reads TGTGCCAGCAGCTTTGAAGTTACTGAAGCTTTCTTT.